The rows below give T cell receptor beta chains drawn from one sample of a study of blood T cell repertoires in COVID-19. Some clones are missing from TCRdb's copy, which holds only in-frame ones; the method was immunoSEQ multiplex PCR. Of 250,000 to 300,000 clones listed, 70% to 90% are singletons. What was sequenced was peripheral blood. The receptors shown here come from a woman aged 25 to 39 with COVID-19, enrolled during active disease. Each CDR3 is given with its conserved first and last residue. A D gene is named only where the DNA matches it firmly. The size of a clone is reported for some rows only, either as once, few or many, or as a class for expanded clones.

clone_size,v_call,d_call,j_call,cdr3_aa,cdr3_nt
NA,TRBV6-5,NA,TRBJ1-5,CASSRGNQPQHF,TGTGCCAGCAGTCGGGGCAATCAGCCCCAGCATTTT
NA,TRBV15,NA,TRBJ1-2,CATSRDLSGLGYTF,TGTGCCACCAGCAGAGATCTTTCAGGGTTGGGCTACACCTTC
NA,TRBV5-5,NA,TRBJ1-6,CASTREVNSPLHF,TGTGCCAGCACCCGTGAGGTTAATTCACCCCTCCACTTT
NA,TRBV2,TRBD1,TRBJ2-5,CASSPGTGGFETQYF,TGTGCCAGCAGTCCCGGGACAGGGGGTTTCGAGACCCAGTACTTC
once,TRBV13,NA,TRBJ2-1,CASSFSFGVHEQFF,TGTGCCAGCAGCTTTAGTTTCGGGGTCCATGAGCAGTTCTTC
NA,TRBV21-1,NA,TRBJ2-7,CASSRRNDSIPYEQYF,TGTGCCAGCAGCCGAAGGAACGACAGTATTCCCTACGAGCAGTACTTC
NA,TRBV19,TRBD2,TRBJ2-7,CASSQAGGPYEQYF,TGTGCCAGTAGTCAGGCGGGGGGGCCCTACGAGCAGTACTTC
NA,TRBV5-1,NA,TRBJ1-6,CASSFGQVDNSPLHF,TGCGCCAGCAGCTTCGGCCAGGTCGATAATTCACCCCTCCACTTT
NA,TRBV7-9,NA,TRBJ1-1,CASSLIMADEAFF,TGTGCCAGCAGCTTAATCATGGCTGATGAAGCTTTCTTT
NA,TRBV2,TRBD1,TRBJ1-1,CATMDRWYTEAFF,TGTGCCACCATGGACAGGTGGTACACTGAAGCTTTCTTT
NA,TRBV5-4,TRBD2,TRBJ2-2,CASSLSSGGDRELFF,TGTGCCAGCAGCTTGAGTAGCGGGGGGGACCGGGAGCTGTTTTTT
once,TRBV7-9,TRBD2,TRBJ2-7,CASSFPPPSSGGNHEQYF,TGTGCCAGCAGCTTCCCCCCACCCTCAAGCGGGGGTAACCACGAGCAGTACTTC
NA,TRBV5-1,TRBD1,TRBJ2-5,CASSIMGQGETQYF,TGCGCCAGCAGCATTATGGGACAGGGGGAGACCCAGTACTTC
once,TRBV3-1/TRBV3-2,NA,TRBJ1-2,CASMGAATYGYTF,TGTGCCAGCATGGGCGCAGCAACCTATGGCTACACCTTC
NA,TRBV21-1,NA,TRBJ2-6,CASSDRTGQFNSGANVLTF,TGTGCCAGCAGCGATCGTACGGGACAGTTCAACTCTGGGGCCAACGTCCTGACTTTC
NA,TRBV27,TRBD2,TRBJ2-7,CASSPLAGSYEQYF,TGTGCCAGCAGCCCTCTAGCGGGGTCCTACGAGCAGTACTTC
NA,TRBV5-6,TRBD1,TRBJ2-7,CASSLVTGGSYEQYF,TGTGCCAGCAGCTTGGTGACAGGGGGATCCTACGAGCAGTACTTC
NA,TRBV2,NA,TRBJ1-5,CASRPGLLAVPGGNQPQHF,TGTGCCAGCAGGCCCGGCCTTTTGGCGGTCCCAGGGGGCAATCAGCCCCAGCATTTT
NA,TRBV6-5,NA,TRBJ2-7,CASSYGGAGYEQYF,TGTGCCAGCAGTTACGGGGGGGCTGGGTACGAGCAGTACTTC
NA,TRBV27,TRBD1,TRBJ1-6,CASSDRGTYNSPLHF,TGTGCCAGCAGTGACAGGGGGACCTATAATTCACCCCTCCACTTT
NA,TRBV7-6,TRBD1,TRBJ1-1,CASSSGQGTPNTEAFF,TGTGCCAGCAGCTCCGGACAGGGCACTCCGAACACTGAAGCTTTCTTT
NA,TRBV25-1,TRBD2,TRBJ2-3,CASRRTSGGMVDTQYF,TGTGCCAGCAGGAGGACTAGCGGGGGAATGGTAGATACGCAGTATTTT
NA,TRBV6-4,TRBD1,TRBJ1-1,CASSSGGQGYTEAFF,TGTGCCAGCAGTTCAGGGGGCCAAGGTTACACTGAAGCTTTCTTT
NA,TRBV27,NA,TRBJ1-6,CASTPAGNNSPLHF,TGTGCCAGCACCCCCGCCGGGAATAATTCACCCCTCCACTTT
few,TRBV5-4,NA,TRBJ1-1,CASRPAGHTEAFF,TGTGCCAGCAGACCGGCGGGGCACACTGAAGCTTTCTTT
NA,TRBV6-5,TRBD1,TRBJ1-2,CASSYATGRNYGYTF,TGTGCCAGCAGTTACGCGACAGGGCGAAACTATGGCTACACCTTC